These T cell receptor beta chains were read from a single sample in a study of cytomegalovirus exposure and HLA in healthy donors. Assay used: immunoSEQ multiplex PCR; TCRdb lists only in-frame clones, some missing. The table includes more than 85,000 clones, 13% to 15% detected once. Sample: PBMCs. Receptors originate from a female donor in good health and CMV-seronegative. Each CDR3 is given with its conserved first and last residue. D genes are given only for firm matches. Some rows mark clone size as missing; the rest say once, few, many or name a class of expanded clone.

CDR3,DNA,D,V,J,size
CASSPRDRGGDQPQHF,TGCGCCAGCAGCCCGCGGGACAGGGGAGGGGATCAGCCCCAGCATTTT,TRBD1,TRBV4-1,TRBJ1-5,.
CASSQDFNKYNEQFF,TGCGCCAGCAGCCAAGATTTCAACAAGTACAATGAGCAGTTCTTC,.,TRBV4-1,TRBJ2-1,.
CASLGQGYTGELFF,TGTGCCAGCCTTGGACAGGGCTACACCGGGGAGCTGTTTTTT,TRBD1,TRBV25-1,TRBJ2-2,.
CASSITGTTNTEAFF,TGTGCTAGCAGTATCACCGGGACAACGAACACTGAAGCTTTCTTT,.,TRBV7-7,TRBJ1-1,few
CASSTSERFNMNTQYF,TGTGCCAGCAGCACGTCGGAGCGGTTTAATATGAATACGCAGTATTTT,.,TRBV21-1,TRBJ2-3,.
CASSLIGGWGTNEKLFF,TGTGCCAGCAGCTTAATCGGCGGGTGGGGAACTAATGAAAAACTGTTTTTT,.,TRBV7-9,TRBJ1-4,few
CASSDGLAGAYYTQYF,TGTGCCAGCAGCGACGGGCTAGCGGGGGCCTATTATACGCAGTATTTT,TRBD2,TRBV9,TRBJ2-3,few
CASSVERADSNQPQHF,TGTGCCAGCAGTGTGGAGCGGGCCGACTCCAATCAGCCCCAGCATTTT,.,TRBV6-1,TRBJ1-5,.
CASSLAASGPFAHEQYF,TGTGCCAGCAGCTTAGCAGCCTCTGGTCCGTTCGCCCACGAGCAGTACTTC,.,TRBV7-8,TRBJ2-7,.
CSVSPGGTDTQYF,TGCAGCGTCTCCCCCGGGGGGACAGATACGCAGTATTTT,TRBD2,TRBV29-1,TRBJ2-3,.
CASSLQLTGELFF,TGTGCCAGCAGTTTACAGCTCACCGGGGAGCTGTTTTTT,.,TRBV2,TRBJ2-2,few
CASSWVGQGGTDTQYF,TGCGCCAGCAGCTGGGTCGGACAGGGAGGCACAGATACGCAGTATTTT,TRBD1,TRBV5-1,TRBJ2-3,few
CASTFGGNTYNEQFF,TGCGCCAGCACGTTCGGGGGTAATACCTACAATGAGCAGTTCTTC,.,TRBV5-1,TRBJ2-1,.
CASSPGQGYTGELFF,TGTGCCAGCTCACCGGGACAGGGGTACACCGGGGAGCTGTTTTTT,TRBD1,TRBV18,TRBJ2-2,.
CASSGYGGLVTEAFF,TGTGCCAGCAGTGGCTACGGGGGGCTGGTGACTGAAGCTTTCTTT,.,TRBV6-6,TRBJ1-1,.
CASSSQTGQDTQYF,TGTGCCAGCAGTTCCCAGACAGGGCAAGATACGCAGTATTTT,TRBD1,TRBV2,TRBJ2-3,.
CATSRDLGGGYEQYF,TGTGCCACCAGCAGAGATCTAGGGGGCGGGTACGAGCAGTACTTC,TRBD1,TRBV15,TRBJ2-7,.
CASSARPPGQNNEKLFF,TGTGCCAGCAGCGCCCGCCCACCGGGACAGAATAATGAAAAACTGTTTTTT,TRBD1,TRBV9,TRBJ1-4,.
CSARTGGGYGYTF,TGCAGCGCCCGGACAGGGGGGGGATATGGCTACACCTTC,TRBD1,TRBV29-1,TRBJ1-2,.
CASSLGRARETQYF,TGCGCCAGCAGCCTCGGGAGGGCAAGAGAGACCCAGTACTTC,TRBD2,TRBV5-1,TRBJ2-5,.
CASSQATTTGELFF,TGCGCCAGCAGCCAAGCTACTACCACCGGGGAGCTGTTTTTT,.,TRBV4-3,TRBJ2-2,.
CATSTGGGYEAFF,TGTGCCACCAGCACGGGAGGGGGCTATGAAGCTTTCTTT,TRBD1,TRBV15,TRBJ1-1,.
CASSLATGRYGYTF,TGTGCCAGCAGCTTAGCTACAGGGCGCTATGGCTACACCTTC,.,TRBV7-9,TRBJ1-2,.
CASSLGQRRDEQYF,TGTGCCAGCAGCTTAGGACAAAGGAGGGACGAGCAGTACTTC,.,TRBV7-8,TRBJ2-7,few
CAWSAGNTEAFF,TGTGCCTGGAGTGCCGGGAACACTGAAGCTTTCTTT,.,TRBV30,TRBJ1-1,.
CASSQESTSGGHGGELFF,TGCGCCAGCAGCCAAGAGTCCACTAGCGGGGGGCATGGCGGGGAGCTGTTTTTT,TRBD2,TRBV4-3,TRBJ2-2,few
CASSQEGRQGGGYTF,TGCGCCAGCAGCCAAGAAGGACGGCAGGGGGGAGGCTACACCTTC,TRBD1,TRBV4-1,TRBJ1-2,few
CASSPREGEKLFF,TGTGCCAGCAGCCCAAGGGAGGGTGAAAAACTGTTTTTT,.,TRBV6-5,TRBJ1-4,few
CASSLSSTSGRAGTGELFF,TGTGCCAGCAGCCTATCAAGTACTAGCGGGAGGGCCGGTACCGGGGAGCTGTTTTTT,TRBD2,TRBV7-9,TRBJ2-2,.
CSADPGLASDTQYF,TGCAGCGCCGACCCGGGACTAGCATCAGATACGCAGTATTTT,TRBD2,TRBV29-1,TRBJ2-3,.
CAIREAGGTQETQYF,TGTGCCATCAGGGAAGCGGGGGGGACTCAAGAGACCCAGTACTTC,TRBD2,TRBV10-3,TRBJ2-5,.
CASSPSGRYNEQFF,TGTGCCAGCAGTCCTAGCGGGAGGTACAATGAGCAGTTCTTC,TRBD2,TRBV25-1,TRBJ2-1,few
CASSRWDRAGETQYF,TGCGCCAGCAGCAGGTGGGACAGGGCAGGCGAGACCCAGTACTTC,TRBD1,TRBV5-1,TRBJ2-5,few
CAWATVTGAQMDEQFF,TGTGCCTGGGCTACCGTTACGGGAGCCCAGATGGATGAGCAGTTCTTC,.,TRBV30,TRBJ2-1,.
CAAGPGAIQYF,TGTGCCGCCGGCCCAGGGGCAATCCAGTACTTC,.,TRBV2,TRBJ2-5,.
CASSLSARERAFF,TGTGCCAGCAGTTTATCGGCACGGGAGAGAGCTTTCTTT,.,TRBV27,TRBJ1-1,once
CSVEMTGWNEQFF,TGCAGCGTTGAAATGACAGGGTGGAATGAGCAGTTCTTC,TRBD1,TRBV29-1,TRBJ2-1,.
CSAVYRPEAFF,TGCAGTGCTGTTTACAGGCCCGAAGCTTTCTTT,.,TRBV20-1,TRBJ1-1,.
CASSEARNGYTF,TGTGCCAGCAGTGAAGCGCGGAATGGCTACACCTTC,.,TRBV6-1,TRBJ1-2,once
CSVVSGRYGYTF,TGCAGCGTTGTCTCAGGTCGCTATGGCTACACCTTC,.,TRBV29-1,TRBJ1-2,.
CASSTYLAGTGAEAFF,TGTGCCAGCAGCACTTACCTAGCCGGGACAGGGGCGGAGGCTTTCTTT,TRBD1,TRBV2,TRBJ1-1,many
CAISESGLGRGNGELFF,TGTGCCATCAGTGAGTCAGGGCTAGGCAGGGGAAACGGGGAGCTGTTTTTT,.,TRBV10-3,TRBJ2-2,few
CASSQDSASSSYNEQFF,TGCGCCAGCAGCCAAGATTCAGCGTCGAGCTCCTACAATGAGCAGTTCTTC,.,TRBV4-3,TRBJ2-1,few
CASSPARLASSYNEQFF,TGTGCCAGCAGCCCGGCCCGACTAGCGAGCTCCTACAATGAGCAGTTCTTC,TRBD2,TRBV11-2,TRBJ2-1,few
CASSPDRMMNTEAFF,TGTGCCAGCAGCCCCGACAGAATGATGAACACTGAAGCTTTCTTT,.,TRBV7-2,TRBJ1-1,.
CSALQGGFGYEQYF,TGCAGCGCCTTACAGGGGGGCTTCGGTTACGAGCAGTACTTC,TRBD1,TRBV29-1,TRBJ2-7,.
CASRAGTGYSQPQHF,TGTGCCAGCAGGGCCGGGACAGGGTACAGCCAGCCCCAGCATTTT,TRBD1,TRBV6-5,TRBJ1-5,few
CASSDAGSTEAFF,TGTGCCAGCAGTGACGCGGGAAGCACTGAAGCTTTCTTT,.,TRBV6-1,TRBJ1-1,.
CASSATGGSPEAFF,TGCGCCAGCAGCGCAACAGGGGGAAGCCCTGAAGCTTTCTTT,TRBD1,TRBV5-1,TRBJ1-1,few
CASSYSNRVGEAFF,TGTGCCAGCAGTTACTCGAATCGGGTAGGTGAAGCTTTCTTT,.,TRBV6-5,TRBJ1-1,.
CASSWGHSGEKLFF,TGTGCCAGCAGCTGGGGACATTCCGGTGAAAAACTGTTTTTT,.,TRBV7-9,TRBJ1-4,few
CASSQEYSYGYTF,TGCGCCAGCAGCCAAGAATACAGCTATGGCTACACCTTC,.,TRBV4-1,TRBJ1-2,.